A single sample gave rise to the 4 T cell receptor beta chains below, sequenced in a study of blood T cells in healthy people across ages. Through a sample-barcoded 5' primer and a J-beta primer mix, a second PCR was run for roughly 6 to 12 cycles. A single record per CDR3 protein comes from TCRdb applying MiXCR to the 5' RACE reads. The sample includes 1 million or so distinct CDR3 sequences, around 27% of them seen just once. The data were also submitted as part of a second study, on T cells of mothers and their children.

The sequenced sample was blood. These receptors were taken from a girl aged 2 to 9 in good health.

CDR3 sequence: CRRGARDWGELAKNIQYF. The CDR3 bases are TGCAGGAGGGGGGCCCGGGACTGGGGCGAATTGGCCAAAAACATTCAGTACTTC. V usage is TRBV20-1 and J usage is TRBJ2-4; D might be TRBD1 or TRBD2, each matching 6 bases. Germline V lookup: CDR1 DFQATT, CDR2 SNEGSKA (reference sequence). This CDR3 contains 18 residues.

This clonotype was recorded a few times. The chain links TRBV19 to TRBJ2-7, with TRBD2 identical over 10 bases. This CDR3 has 13 amino acids. The V gene end was trimmed by 7 bases and the J gene end by 3 bases; junction bases not matched to a gene: 3. Germline CDR1 is LNHDA and CDR2 is SQIVND (reference sequence). Written as DNA, the CDR3 is TGTGCCAGTACCGGGACTAGCGACTACGAGCAGTACTTC. As protein: CASTGTSDYEQYF.

With respect to this clonotype: The junction does not match germline at one end; this may be a read error. The chain has TRBV7-3 and TRBJ1-1, with D possibly being TRBD1 (6 bases). The CDR3 runs 16 residues. CDR1 is SGHTA, CDR2 FQGTGA, per germline. The CDR3 DNA reads TGTGCCGGCAGCTTAATCCCCCAGGACAGGAACACTGAAGCTTTCTTT. This encodes CAGSLIPQDRNTEAFF.

This clonotype was seen a few times. J is TRBJ2-1 and V is TRBV5-5, with TRBD2 matching over 13 bases. This CDR3 has 15 amino acids. CDR1 is SGHKS and CDR2 is YYEKEE in the germline V gene (reference sequence). Germline trimming cut 4 bases from V and 7 bases from J; bases unmatched to any gene: 5. In nucleotides, the CDR3 is TGTGCCAGCAGCCAAGGGACTAGCGGGACGAATGAGCAGTTCTTC. This codes for CASSQGTSGTNEQFF. Using reference TRBV5-5 and TRBJ2-1 for the parts outside the CDR3, the full variable domain is DAGVTQSPTHLIKTRGQQVTLRCSPISGHKSVSWYQQVLGQGPQFIFQYYEKEERGRGNFPDRFSARQFPNYSSELNVNALLLGDSALYLCASSQGTSGTNEQFFGPGTRLTVL.